What follows describes a single T cell receptor (beta chain). Original analysis: Reference gene primer amplification gave nucleated cell count estimates. Here immunoSEQ multiplex PCR was the method, and the copy in TCRdb shows in-frame clones only, minus some. The V and J calls and clone size are taken from that table; D and trimming were inferred from the DNA. This sample has 35,000 to 50,000 clones, with over 65% found just once. Germline V gene sequence: CDR1 MNHEY, CDR2 SMNVEV (reference sequence). The CDR3 has 13 residues. V gave up 2 bases and J gave up 4 bases; unmatched junction bases: 1. This entry comes from a study of blood T cell repertoires in COVID-19. For the study at large: Acute-phase and convalescent COVID-19 samples originated in the United States, Italy and Spain.

The sequenced sample consisted of peripheral blood. This chain links TRBV27 with TRBJ2-7, with 8 bases identical to TRBD2. The clonotype comes from a man at least 80 years old with acute or convalescent COVID-19. DNA of the CDR3: TGTGCCAGCAGTTTAGTAGCGGGGTACGAGCAGTACTTC. This sequence encodes CASSLVAGYEQYF.